The rows below give T cell receptor beta chains drawn from one sample of a study. TCRdb fed the 5' RACE reads into MiXCR, producing one record per CDR3 protein. The sample records fewer than 55,000 distinct CDR3 sequences, 22% being singletons. Sequenced: Tregs sorted from a lymph node. The receptors here all came from a female donor with breast cancer. CDR3s include the opening cysteine and the closing phenylalanine or tryptophan. D genes are given only for firm matches. The size of a clone is reported for some rows only, either as once, few or many, or as a class for expanded clones.

J: TRBJ2-1; V: TRBV5-1; size: NA; D: TRBD2; length: 16; DNA: TGCGCCAGCAGCTTGACACTAGCGGGAGGGGACAATGAGCAGTTCTTC; CDR3: CASSLTLAGGDNEQFF
J: TRBJ2-1; V: TRBV3-1; size: few; D: TRBD2; length: 14; DNA: TGTGCCAGCAGCCACGGACTAGGGTACAATGAGCAGTTCTTC; CDR3: CASSHGLGYNEQFF
J: TRBJ1-5; V: TRBV29-1; size: medium-sized; D: NA; length: 12; DNA: TGCAGCGTTGGTGAGGGGAATCAGCCCCAGCATTTT; CDR3: CSVGEGNQPQHF
J: TRBJ2-7; V: TRBV7-2; size: few; D: NA; length: 13; DNA: TGTGCCAGCAGCTTAGGCTTACTCTACGAGCAGTACTTC; CDR3: CASSLGLLYEQYF
J: TRBJ2-5; V: TRBV9; size: many; D: NA; length: 15; DNA: TGTGCCAGCAGCCTACTCGCCGTTCAGGGAGAGACCCAGTACTTC; CDR3: CASSLLAVQGETQYF
J: TRBJ1-2; V: TRBV5-1; size: medium-sized; D: NA; length: 15; DNA: TGCGCCAGCAGTGAACCCCGACAGGCTAACTATGGCTACACCTTC; CDR3: CASSEPRQANYGYTF
J: TRBJ2-1; V: TRBV4-1; size: many; D: NA; length: 17; DNA: TGCGCCAGCAGCCAAGGGGTCGGGGGAAGCTTCTACAATGAGCAGTTCTTC; CDR3: CASSQGVGGSFYNEQFF
J: TRBJ2-2; V: TRBV29-1; size: few; D: NA; length: 13; DNA: TGCAGCGTTGACGGATTAAACACCGGGGAGCTGTTTTTT; CDR3: CSVDGLNTGELFF
J: TRBJ1-3; V: TRBV6-5; size: NA; D: NA; length: 14; DNA: TGTGCCAGCCGTACGCTGAGCTCTGGAAACACCATATATTTT; CDR3: CASRTLSSGNTIYF
J: TRBJ2-1; V: TRBV20-1; size: NA; D: NA; length: 14; DNA: TGCAGTGCTTCCACTGTGGGACCCTACAATGAGCAGTTCTTC; CDR3: CSASTVGPYNEQFF
J: TRBJ2-5; V: TRBV5-6; size: few; D: NA; length: 20; DNA: TGTGCCAGCAGCTTGGTTACGGGGAGAGGGCTAGGAGGGCGCCAAGAGACCCAGTACTTC; CDR3: CASSLVTGRGLGGRQETQYF
J: TRBJ1-3; V: TRBV11-2; size: NA; D: NA; length: 11; DNA: TGTGCCAGCAGCCGGGGAGACACCATATATTTT; CDR3: CASSRGDTIYF
J: TRBJ2-7; V: TRBV25-1; size: NA; D: NA; length: 11; DNA: TGTGCCAGCAGTTTGGGTTACGAGCAGCACTTC; CDR3: CASSLGYEQHF
J: TRBJ2-5; V: TRBV3-1; size: once; D: NA; length: 14; DNA: TGTGCCAGCAGCCGGCCGGACAGTAAAGAGGCCCAGTACTTC; CDR3: CASSRPDSKEAQYF
J: TRBJ2-1; V: TRBV18; size: NA; D: NA; length: 18; DNA: TGTGCCAGCTCATCTCGCCTAGCGACCCAGGAGGTGGACAATGAGCAGTTCTTC; CDR3: CASSSRLATQEVDNEQFF
J: TRBJ2-5; V: TRBV28; size: medium-sized; D: TRBD2; length: 14; DNA: TGTGCCAGCAGGGGTAGCGGGAGCCAAGAGACCCAGTACTTC; CDR3: CASRGSGSQETQYF
J: TRBJ2-7; V: TRBV29-1; size: few; D: TRBD1; length: 14; DNA: TGCAGCGTTGAAGTGACAGGGGGCATAGGCGAGCAGTACTTC; CDR3: CSVEVTGGIGEQYF
J: TRBJ2-3; V: TRBV2; size: NA; D: NA; length: 11; DNA: TGTGCCAGCAGTGGGGGGTACACGCAGTATTTT; CDR3: CASSGGYTQYF
J: TRBJ1-2; V: TRBV9; size: few; D: TRBD1; length: 16; DNA: TGTGCCAGCAGCCCCGGGACAGCTAGGAGAGATTATGGCTACACCTTC; CDR3: CASSPGTARRDYGYTF
J: TRBJ2-7; V: TRBV7-9; size: many; D: TRBD2; length: 14; DNA: TGTGCCAGCAGCCTTCTAGGGAGGGCCTACGAGCAGTACTTC; CDR3: CASSLLGRAYEQYF
J: TRBJ2-7; V: TRBV6-5; size: few; D: NA; length: 13; DNA: TGTGCCAGCAGTTACACTAGATTGGACGAGCAGTACTTC; CDR3: CASSYTRLDEQYF
J: TRBJ2-1; V: TRBV20-1; size: few; D: NA; length: 16; DNA: TGCAGTGCTAGAGATATTGGGGCGGGGCGGTTCAATGAGCAGTTCTTC; CDR3: CSARDIGAGRFNEQFF
J: TRBJ2-1; V: TRBV7-7; size: many; D: TRBD2; length: 15; DNA: TGTGCCAGCAGCTTAGGGACTAGCGGTAGCAATGAGCAGTTCTTC; CDR3: CASSLGTSGSNEQFF
J: TRBJ1-3; V: TRBV5-1; size: many; D: NA; length: 12; DNA: TGCGCCACGAGGGACTCTGGAAACACCATATATTTT; CDR3: CATRDSGNTIYF
J: TRBJ2-1; V: TRBV12-3/TRBV12-4; size: many; D: TRBD1; length: 12; DNA: TGTGCCAGCACGGACAGGGGCAATGAGCAGTTCTTC; CDR3: CASTDRGNEQFF
J: TRBJ2-7; V: TRBV3-1; size: many; D: NA; length: 13; DNA: TGTGCCAGCAGCCAAGGGACAGTTCGGGAGCAGTACTTC; CDR3: CASSQGTVREQYF
J: TRBJ2-1; V: TRBV28; size: NA; D: TRBD2; length: 16; DNA: TGTGCCAGCAGTTTAGCAGCGGGAGTTGGGGACAATGAGCAGTTCTTC; CDR3: CASSLAAGVGDNEQFF
J: TRBJ2-3; V: TRBV7-2; size: many; D: NA; length: 15; DNA: TGTGCCAGCAGCCCCTGGGCGGGATCCACAGATACGCAGTATTTT; CDR3: CASSPWAGSTDTQYF
J: TRBJ2-1; V: TRBV7-9; size: many; D: NA; length: 17; DNA: TGTGCCAGCAGCTTAGCCTTAGGGGGTAGGTCCTACAATGAGCAGTTCTTC; CDR3: CASSLALGGRSYNEQFF
J: TRBJ2-5; V: TRBV7-9; size: many; D: TRBD1; length: 15; DNA: TGTGCCAGCAGTAGAACAGGGGTCGGCCAAGAGACCCAGTACTTC; CDR3: CASSRTGVGQETQYF
J: TRBJ1-5; V: TRBV29-1; size: NA; D: NA; length: 14; DNA: TGCAGCGTTAATTCGGACAGCCTCAATCAGCCCCAGCATTTT; CDR3: CSVNSDSLNQPQHF
J: TRBJ2-7; V: TRBV27; size: NA; D: TRBD1; length: 14; DNA: TGTGCCAGCAGTGACGGGACAGACCTCAGTGAGCAGTACTTC; CDR3: CASSDGTDLSEQYF
J: TRBJ1-1; V: TRBV7-2; size: few; D: NA; length: 12; DNA: TGTGCCAGCAGTTACATTATCACTGAAGCTTTCTTT; CDR3: CASSYIITEAFF